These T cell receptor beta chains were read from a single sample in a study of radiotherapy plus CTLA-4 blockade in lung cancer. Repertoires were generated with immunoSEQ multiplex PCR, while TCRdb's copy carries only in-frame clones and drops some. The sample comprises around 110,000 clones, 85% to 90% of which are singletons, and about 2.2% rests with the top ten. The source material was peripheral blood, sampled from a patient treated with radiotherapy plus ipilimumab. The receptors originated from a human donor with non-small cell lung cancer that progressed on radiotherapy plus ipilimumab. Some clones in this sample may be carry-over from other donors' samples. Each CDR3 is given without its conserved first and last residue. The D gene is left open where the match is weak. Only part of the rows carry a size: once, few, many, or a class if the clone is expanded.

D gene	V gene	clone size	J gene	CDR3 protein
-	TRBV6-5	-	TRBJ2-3	ASSYSDTQY
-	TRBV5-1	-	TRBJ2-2	ASRRQGGWGTGELF
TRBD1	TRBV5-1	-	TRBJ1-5	ASSPGTDSNQPQH
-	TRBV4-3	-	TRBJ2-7	ASSQDQGDSSYEQY
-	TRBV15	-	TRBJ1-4	ATSRLPFLGAGEKLF
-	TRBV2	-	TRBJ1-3	ASRRTAFSGNTIY
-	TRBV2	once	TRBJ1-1	ASSPRAFISEAF
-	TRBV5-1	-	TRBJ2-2	ASSPFSGTGELF
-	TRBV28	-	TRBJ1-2	ASRGKTSANYGYT
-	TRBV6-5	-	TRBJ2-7	ASRGPGSYEQY
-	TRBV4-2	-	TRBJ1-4	ASSQDNGQILATNEKLF